The 25 T cell receptor beta chains below all came from one sample that was sequenced in a study of T cell repertoires in cytomegalovirus infection (dated by TCRdb to between 2018 and 2021). The reads were generated on an Illumina HiSeq 1500. TCRdb trimmed public reads at Q25 via fastp, called clones via MiXCR and kept in-frame beta chains. Every entry covers one CDR3 protein and lists the most common genes and DNA from its rows. The sample data list about a million distinct CDR3 sequences, and around 30% of these were observed just once. The ten largest clones represent 11% to 15% of the sample. The treatment or condition label corresponds to: in vitro stimulation with specific CMV peptide epitopes to enrich CMV-specific T cells. Which antigens these TCRs recognize remains unknown. The material sequenced was cultured CD8+ T cells from PBMCs, taken from culture after CMV antigen stimulation. Every receptor here comes from a human donor in good health (CMV status not recorded). Some clones in this sample may be carry-over from other donors' samples.

This clonotype turned up a few times. The chain has TRBV3-1 and TRBJ2-3; no definite D call. CDR1 and CDR2 from the germline V gene are LGHDT and YNNKEL (reference sequence). The CDR3 contains 16 residues. V gave up 1 base and J gave up 3 bases, with 14 bases separating them. In DNA form, the CDR3 reads TGTGCCAGCAGCCAAGTACTAAGTCGAAAAACAGATACGCAGTATTTT. It is translated as CASSQVLSRKTDTQYF.

Concerning this clonotype: One end of the junction varies from germline; a read error may be responsible. V and J are TRBV28 and TRBJ1-4; the D is unclear. Germline CDR1 is MDHEN and CDR2 is SYDVKM. The CDR3 contains 16 residues. CDR3 sequence reads: CVSSFQPTSTNEKLFF. The DNA of the CDR3 is TGTGTCAGCAGTTTTCAGCCGACGTCAACTAACGAAAAACTGTTTTTT.

The chain joins TRBV19 to TRBJ2-1; D is tentatively TRBD1 or TRBD2 (5 bases each). This CDR3 spans 13 amino acids. Germline loops: CDR1 LNHDA, CDR2 SQIVND (reference sequence). V lost 3 bases to trimming and J lost 10 bases, with 13 bases between them. DNA for the CDR3: TGTGCCAGTAGTATTAAGAGGGCAGGGGAGCAGTTCTTC. This translates into CASSIKRAGEQFF.

This chain links TRBV28 with TRBJ1-6; TRBD1 matches at 9 bases. CDR3 length equals 18 residues. Germline values: CDR1 MDHEN, CDR2 SYDVKM. Unmatched junction bases numbered 8, after V lost 5 bases and J lost 0 bases. The CDR3 nucleotides are TGTGCCAGCAGTAACATCCCGGGACAGGGCTCCTATAATTCACCCCTCCACTTT. This codes for CASSNIPGQGSYNSPLHF.

This chain uses TRBV4-1 with TRBJ2-7; D gene uncertain. The V gene's germline CDR1 is MGHRA and CDR2 YSYEKL. The CDR3 sequence is 13 residues long. V was pared by 0 bases and J by 5 bases, with 8 bases between. The CDR3 DNA sequence: TGCGCCAGCAGCCAAGAGAATAAAAACGAGCAGTACTTC. This sequence encodes CASSQENKNEQYF.

This clonotype was recorded many times. The chain has TRBV7-9 and TRBJ2-7; 7 bases align to TRBD1. The CDR3 covers 13 residues. Unmatched junction bases numbered 8, after V lost 5 bases and J lost 7 bases. CDR1 is SEHNR, CDR2 FQNEAQ, per germline (reference sequence). The CDR3 nucleotides are TGTGCCAGCAGCCAAACAGGGGTTCGGGAGCAGTACTTC. This codes for CASSQTGVREQYF.

The chain employs TRBV19 and TRBJ1-2; D gene unclear. The CDR3 contains 13 residues. V gave up 0 bases and J gave up 8 bases, with 10 bases separating them. Germline V lookup: CDR1 LNHDA, CDR2 SQIVND (reference sequence). The CDR3 is CASSIDGRGGYTF. The CDR3 nucleotides are TGTGCCAGTAGTATAGACGGCCGAGGGGGCTACACCTTC.

This clonotype was observed a handful of times. CDR3 DNA: TGCAGTGCTAGAGACGGACTAGCGGGGGTAATTGAGCAGTTCTTC. It translates to CSARDGLAGVIEQFF. The rearrangement joins TRBV20-1 to TRBJ2-1; 13 nucleotides agree with TRBD2. Germline values: CDR1 DFQATT, CDR2 SNEGSKA (reference sequence). The trim removed 0 bases at V and 9 bases at J, leaving 5 bases unmatched. The CDR3 is 15 amino acids.

In this sample, this clonotype turned up a few times. V usage is TRBV12-3 or TRBV12-4 and J usage is TRBJ2-2, with 8 bases aligning to TRBD1. The CDR3 has 14 amino acids. Trimming at V came to 6 bases and at J to 6 bases, leaving 6 bases not matched to a gene. The CDR3 spells CASSYTGGPGELFF. The CDR3 DNA follows: TGTGCCAGCAGCTATACAGGGGGGCCCGGGGAGCTGTTTTTT.

The table lists this clonotype with many counts. The gene calls are TRBV7-9 and TRBJ1-2, with D hard to call. Germline values: CDR1 SEHNR, CDR2 FQNEAQ (reference sequence). The CDR3 is made up of 12 amino acids. Trimming removed 5 bases at V and 2 bases at J, with 6 bases between. DNA of the CDR3: TGTGCCAGCAGCCTATCCAACTATGGCTACACCTTC. Its translation: CASSLSNYGYTF. Full variable domain (missing parts from reference TRBV7-9 and TRBJ1-2): DTGVSQNPRHKITKRGQNVTFRCDPISEHNRLYWYRQTLGQGPEFLTYFQNEAQLEKSRLLSDRFSAERPKGSFSTLEIQRTEQGDSAMYLCASSLSNYGYTFGSGTRLTVV.

The chain joins TRBV12-3 or TRBV12-4 to TRBJ1-6; TRBD1 is a possible D gene (6 bases). V lost 7 bases and J lost 15, with 13 bases in between. CDR3 length: 11 amino acids. As DNA, the CDR3 is TGTGCCAGCACCGGAGGGGGAATCCTCCACTTT. Its protein is CASTGGGILHF.

At least ten counts were recorded for this clonotype. This sequence joins TRBV7-8 and TRBJ2-3, with D maybe TRBD1 (5 bases). Germline values: CDR1 SGHVS, CDR2 FQNEAQ. Trimming took 4 bases from V and 0 from J, leaving 11 bases between them. CDR3 size: 15 residues. Here the CDR3 DNA reads TGTGCCAGCAGCTCAGGACAAAGAAGCACAGATACGCAGTATTTT. Protein product: CASSSGQRSTDTQYF.

The chain combines TRBV7-8 with TRBJ2-1; D may be TRBD1 (6 bases). V was shortened by 3 bases and J by 5 bases, with 8 bases between the two germline ends. There are 13 residues in the CDR3. CDR1 is SGHVS and CDR2 is FQNEAQ in the germline V gene. The CDR3 here is CASSLDRHNEQFF. As DNA, the CDR3 is TGTGCCAGCAGCTTGGACAGACACAATGAGCAGTTCTTC.

The genes are TRBV25-1 and TRBJ2-3; D gene unclear. The germline V and J ends were trimmed by 0 bases and 4 bases, with 5 bases remaining between them. Germline CDR1 MGHDK, CDR2 SYGVNS. CDR3 length equals 13 residues. The CDR3: CASSEYFADTQYF. The CDR3 nucleotides read TGTGCCAGCAGTGAATATTTCGCAGATACGCAGTATTTT.

This clonotype was observed a handful of times. The chain combines TRBV6-2 or TRBV6-3 with TRBJ1-5, with D perhaps TRBD1 (6 bases). This CDR3 has 14 amino acids. V was shortened by 5 bases and J by 6 bases, with 14 bases between the two germline ends. CDR1 MNHEY and CDR2 SVGEGT come from the germline V gene. The CDR3 region has the DNA TGTGCCAGCAGTGAATGGGGGGCAGGTCAGCCCCAGCATTTT. This gives the protein CASSEWGAGQPQHF.

This chain joins TRBV9 and TRBJ1-4; D not resolved. V shed 0 bases and J shed 8 bases, with 14 bases lying between them. The CDR3 contains 15 residues. CDR1 is SGDLS, CDR2 YYNGEE, per germline. CDR3 region: CASSVVGRDGEKLFF. In DNA, the CDR3 is TGTGCCAGCAGCGTAGTGGGGAGAGATGGAGAAAAACTGTTTTTT.

The rearrangement uses TRBV27 and TRBJ2-7; 9 nucleotides match TRBD2. Germline-derived CDR1 and CDR2 are MNHEY and SMNVEV (reference sequence). The CDR3 is 14 amino acids. The junction had 4 bases not matched to a gene; V was cut back by 2 bases and J by 5 bases. The CDR3 bases are TGTGCCAGCAGTTTACTAGCGGGGACCAACGAGCAGTACTTC. This gives the protein CASSLLAGTNEQYF.

As DNA, the CDR3 is TGTGCCAGTAGTATAGATCTGATGAGGACCGGGACCTTCTTTGAAGCTTTCTTT. It translates to CASSIDLMRTGTFFEAFF. The chain links TRBV19 to TRBJ1-1; possibly TRBD1 for D (5 bases). Trimming took off 0 bases at V and 7 bases at J, with 24 bases between the two ends. The CDR3 is made up of 18 amino acids. Germline CDR1 and CDR2: LNHDA and SQIVND (reference sequence).

The chain couples TRBV7-8 to TRBJ2-3, with 9 bases lining up with TRBD2. Per germline, CDR1 SGHVS and CDR2 FQNEAQ. The CDR3 extends over 18 amino acids. V shed 2 bases and J 2 bases; nucleotides not matched to a gene: 11. The CDR3, as DNA: TGTGCCAGCAGCTTATGGGGTAGCGGGGGCCACAACACAGATACGCAGTATTTT. Translating gives CASSLWGSGGHNTDTQYF.

V is TRBV10-3 and J is TRBJ2-7; D may be TRBD1 (6 bases). Trimming pared 4 bases from V and 1 base from J, leaving 14 bases between. Germline CDR1 reads ENHRY; CDR2 reads SYGVKD. This CDR3 region has 15 residues. CDR3 sequence (DNA): TGTGCCATCAGTGGTCGACAGGTTATATCCTACGAGCAGTACTTC. Translating it yields CAISGRQVISYEQYF.

The chain couples TRBV7-4 to TRBJ2-1; tentatively, D is TRBD1 (5 bases). The CDR3 is made up of 13 amino acids. With 2 bases removed from V and 6 bases from J, the gap between germline ends came to 8 bases. The V gene's germline CDR1 is SGHVT and CDR2 SQSDAQ. CDR3: CASSLFQGNEQFF. DNA of the CDR3: TGTGCCAGCAGCTTATTCCAGGGCAATGAGCAGTTCTTC.

The CDR3 nucleotides read TGTGCCAGCAGCGTCAGTGGGTGGCGAGAGACCCAGTACTTC. This sequence encodes CASSVSGWRETQYF. V usage is TRBV3-1 and J usage is TRBJ2-5; D gene unclear. CDR1 is LGHDT, CDR2 YNNKEL, per germline (reference sequence). The CDR3 has 14 amino acids. The V end lost 5 bases, the J end lost 4 bases, and 14 bases lay between the germline ends.

This clonotype has at least ten counts. The V gene is TRBV7-2, the J gene TRBJ2-1, with D uncertain. Germline lookup yields CDR1 SGHTA and CDR2 FQGNSA. The CDR3 has 12 residues. V was cut by 4 bases and J by 4 bases, with 5 bases left in between. The CDR3 nucleotides read TGTGCCAGCAGCTCAATTTACAATGAGCAGTTCTTC. It encodes CASSSIYNEQFF.

The chain recombines TRBV6-5 with TRBJ2-7; D ambiguous. The CDR3 has 14 amino acids. V was pared by 4 bases and J by 2 bases, with 12 bases between. Germline lookup yields CDR1 MNHEY and CDR2 SVGAGI. The CDR3, as DNA: TGTGCCAGCAGTTCTAACGGATTTACCTACGAGCAGTACGTC. It is translated as CASSSNGFTYEQYV.

The V call is TRBV6-2 or TRBV6-3, the J call TRBJ2-3; D remains ambiguous. Germline-derived CDR1 and CDR2 are MNHEY and SVGEGT. The length of the CDR3 is 12 residues. The germline V and J ends were trimmed by 7 bases and 8 bases, with 13 bases remaining between them. CDR3 loop: CASISVTGTQYF. CDR3 bases: TGTGCCAGCATTTCGGTAACGGGTACGCAGTATTTT.